This T cell receptor beta chain was sequenced during a study of blood T cells in healthy people across ages. The second PCR ran about 6 to 12 cycles with a sample-barcoded 5' primer and J-beta primers. Each CDR3 protein is one row after TCRdb ran MiXCR on the 5' RACE reads. The table shows 800,000 or so distinct CDR3 sequences, with around half occurring only once. In its sample, this clonotype was seen a few times. The authors drew around 9.4 milliliters of peripheral blood from each donor. The TCR was taken from a man aged 80 or over in good health. The sequencing input was blood.

CDR3 sequence reads: CSVAGAFRDRVEKLFF. CDR3 sequence (DNA): TGCAGCGTTGCTGGAGCTTTCCGGGACAGGGTTGAAAAACTGTTTTTT. This chain joins TRBV29-1 and TRBJ1-4; 9 nucleotides match TRBD1. The V gene end was trimmed by 4 bases and the J gene end by 7 bases; junction bases not matched to a gene: 13. The CDR3 totals 16 residues. Germline loops: CDR1 SQVTM, CDR2 ANQGSEA.